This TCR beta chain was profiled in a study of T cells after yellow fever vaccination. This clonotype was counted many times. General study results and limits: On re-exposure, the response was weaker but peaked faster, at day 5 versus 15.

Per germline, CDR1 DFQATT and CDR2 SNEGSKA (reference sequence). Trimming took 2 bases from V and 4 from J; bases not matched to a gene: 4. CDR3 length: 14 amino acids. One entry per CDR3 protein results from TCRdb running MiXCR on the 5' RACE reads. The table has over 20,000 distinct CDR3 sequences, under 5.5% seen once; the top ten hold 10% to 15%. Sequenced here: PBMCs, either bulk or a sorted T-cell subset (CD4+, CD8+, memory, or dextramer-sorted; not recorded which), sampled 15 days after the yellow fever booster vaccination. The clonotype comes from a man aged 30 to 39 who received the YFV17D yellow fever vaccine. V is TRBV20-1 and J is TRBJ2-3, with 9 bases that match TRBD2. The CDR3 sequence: CSARSLAGPDTQYF. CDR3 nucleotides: TGCAGTGCTAGATCTCTAGCGGGACCAGATACGCAGTATTTT.